This T cell receptor (beta chain) came from a study of blood T cell repertoires in COVID-19. Study in general: Two negative PCRs, clearance, or symptom resolution characterized the recovered Cohort 3 donors.

CDR3 size: 16 residues. V gave up 8 bases and J gave up 10 bases; unmatched junction bases: 15. Germline assignment: CDR1 SGHVS and CDR2 FNYEAQ. Profiled with immunoSEQ multiplex PCR; TCRdb holds only in-frame clones, not every one. The data contain 200,000 or so clones, roughly 84% of them singletons. Cohort assignment relied on participant-reported clinical history. The J gene is TRBJ2-1, the V gene TRBV7-6; 12 bases are a match to TRBD1. Material for sequencing was PBMCs or T cells enriched from blood (not recorded which). The clonotype was recovered from a man aged 25 to 40 in a cohort exposed to, infected with or recovered from COVID-19 (not recorded which). The CDR3 DNA follows: TGTGCCAGCGTAGCCCCGGGACAGGGGGCGGCCAGCGAGCAGTTCTTC. Translated, it gives CASVAPGQGAASEQFF. The full variable domain, with the rest looked up from reference TRBV7-6 and TRBJ2-1, is GAGVSQSPRYKVTKRGQDVALRCDPISGHVSLYWYRQALGQGPEFLTYFNYEAQQDKSGLPNDRFSAERPEGSISTLTIQRTEQRDSAMYRCASVAPGQGAASEQFFGPGTRLTVL.